Following are 2 T cell receptor beta chains from one sample sequenced in a study of blood T cell repertoires in COVID-19. Sequencing used immunoSEQ multiplex PCR; TCRdb keeps in-frame clones, though not all of them. The repertoire holds tens of thousands of clones, with 84% as singletons. The sequenced sample was peripheral blood. The source is a human donor in a cohort sampled during active COVID-19.

The J gene is TRBJ1-5, the V gene TRBV27; 11 positions match TRBD1. From germline, CDR1 is MNHEY and CDR2 SMNVEV (reference sequence). The J segment lost 7 bases and the V segment lost 6 bases, leaving 8 bases of the junction unmatched. CDR3 length equals 15 residues. The CDR3 loop is CASRPGTGGRQPQHF. As DNA, the CDR3 is TGTGCCAGCAGGCCCGGGACAGGGGGTAGGCAGCCCCAGCATTTT.

The rearrangement joins TRBV30 to TRBJ2-1; 8 bases are a match to TRBD2. There are 15 residues in the CDR3. CDR1 and CDR2 from the germline V gene are GTSNPN and SVGIG (reference sequence). The J segment lost 2 bases and the V segment lost 5 bases, leaving 8 bases of the junction unmatched. The CDR3 nucleotides read TGTGCCTGGGGGACCGGGGGGGAAGCCTACAATGAGCAGTTCTTC. Protein sequence: CAWGTGGEAYNEQFF.